Listed here is a single T cell receptor beta chain. The data were obtained in a study of blood T cell repertoires in COVID-19. In the study overall: Sites in the United States, Italy and Spain provided acute and convalescent COVID-19 samples. Nucleic acid was either cDNA or gDNA, and it came from T cells, B-cell-depleted T cells, or PBMCs.

The CDR3 runs to 13 residues. Per the germline V gene, CDR1 is SGHTA and CDR2 is FQGNSA. V was trimmed by 4 bases and J by 3 bases, leaving 8 bases between them. Original data processing: From reference gene primer amplification, estimates of nucleated cell counts were derived. Assay: immunoSEQ multiplex PCR; the TCRdb copy retains only in-frame clones and omits some. V and J calls and clone size are copied from that table; D and trimming were computed from the DNA. The sample holds 180,000 or so clones; 86% are singletons and the top ten take about 0.95%. The chain recombines TRBV7-2 with TRBJ2-3; D may be TRBD1 (5 bases). The TCR comes from a man in his late teens or twenties with acute or convalescent COVID-19. The sample was peripheral blood. CDR3 DNA: TGTGCCAGCAGCTCAGGGCCGACAGATACGCAGTATTTT. Its protein product is CASSSGPTDTQYF.